A selection of T cell receptor beta chains follows, all from one sample in a study of naive and memory T cell subsets. TCRdb analysed the UMI-ligation and nested PCR reads with MiXCR anew, one entry per CDR3 protein. There are 89,000 or so distinct CDR3 sequences in the sample; around 12% occur only once, and 0.9% to 0.95% lies in the top ten. Sequencing was done on a sample of central memory CD4+ T cells from blood. The receptors were sampled from a human donor in good health. Both conserved end residues are trimmed from each CDR3. Each record gives: D gene, V gene, J gene, CDR3 protein. A D gene is named only where the DNA matches it firmly.

TRBD1	TRBV5-4	TRBJ1-2	ASSSGTGLSYGYT
-	TRBV28	TRBJ1-1	ASSARDEAF
TRBD2	TRBV14	TRBJ2-3	ASSQERGRSGTDTQY
-	TRBV6-2/TRBV6-3	TRBJ2-2	AISDRAYSGELF
-	TRBV4-1	TRBJ1-1	ASSLLARNTEAF
-	TRBV9	TRBJ2-5	ASSVGGIGGETQY
-	TRBV5-1	TRBJ1-1	ASSLEEVGLTEAF
TRBD2	TRBV3-1	TRBJ2-1	ASSLPRLAGGFSDEQF
-	TRBV2	TRBJ2-1	ASREREIGRYEQF
-	TRBV7-2	TRBJ2-2	ASSLSLPGELF
-	TRBV6-5	TRBJ2-6	ASSSGAISGANVLT
-	TRBV7-2	TRBJ2-3	ASSVGGDTQY
-	TRBV6-6	TRBJ2-2	ASSRDVANTGELF
-	TRBV20-1	TRBJ1-2	SARNQVGYT
-	TRBV27	TRBJ2-7	ASSLDVGSYEQY
TRBD1	TRBV20-1	TRBJ2-7	SARDTRAQGLHYEQY
TRBD2	TRBV7-9	TRBJ2-2	ASSSIAGINTGELF
-	TRBV3-1	TRBJ2-7	ASSRGEIYEQY
-	TRBV18	TRBJ2-5	ASSPDSQETQY
-	TRBV5-6	TRBJ2-2	ASSYGLTNTGELF
-	TRBV10-3	TRBJ2-7	AISESGKQY
-	TRBV6-2/TRBV6-3	TRBJ1-6	ASSHELDRPPLH
TRBD1	TRBV15	TRBJ2-6	ATSKGDRAGANVLT
TRBD2	TRBV12-3/TRBV12-4	TRBJ2-1	ASSFSVWGLAEGSYNEQF
-	TRBV7-2	TRBJ2-1	ASSLKAGFGSYNEQF
-	TRBV21-1	TRBJ2-7	ASSKVTVLSYEQY
-	TRBV30	TRBJ2-2	AWIGPGLVF
TRBD1	TRBV20-1	TRBJ2-6	SANGPGQRAFSGANVLT
-	TRBV19	TRBJ2-6	ASTYGANVLT
TRBD1	TRBV7-8	TRBJ1-5	ASSLLFGTGSYQPQH
TRBD1	TRBV12-3/TRBV12-4	TRBJ1-1	ASRGQTNTEAF
-	TRBV7-2	TRBJ2-1	ASTVGRGTGNEQF
TRBD2	TRBV2	TRBJ2-7	ASRAGLVTYEQY
TRBD1	TRBV11-3	TRBJ2-1	ASSPGQGGYNEQF
TRBD2	TRBV29-1	TRBJ2-3	SVENLRLAGGTQY
-	TRBV4-1	TRBJ2-1	ASSQAGLRYNEQF
TRBD2	TRBV3-1	TRBJ2-1	ASSQGGGRAYEQF
-	TRBV6-1	TRBJ1-2	ASSERDYGYT
TRBD2	TRBV10-1	TRBJ2-3	ASSRSSGTTDTQY
-	TRBV28	TRBJ1-1	ASSLYRAPGRAGVNTEAF
-	TRBV5-6	TRBJ1-5	ASSFSGTGYSNQPQH
-	TRBV7-9	TRBJ1-1	ASSRDGENTEAF
-	TRBV20-1	TRBJ2-7	SARDWRGAGEQY
TRBD2	TRBV20-1	TRBJ2-3	SARRLAGDGGTGTDTQY
-	TRBV7-2	TRBJ2-5	ASSQLGARSQY
TRBD1	TRBV29-1	TRBJ1-2	SVDKTGEVSGYT
-	TRBV7-2	TRBJ2-3	ASSLTGASDTQY
-	TRBV14	TRBJ2-7	ASSQDSADRALQQY
TRBD2	TRBV11-2	TRBJ2-7	ASSLFPGTSGAFSYEQY
-	TRBV18	TRBJ2-1	ASSSTSDEQF
-	TRBV29-1	TRBJ1-5	SVGWGSDQPQH
-	TRBV20-1	TRBJ2-3	SAPRGVTDTQY